A selection of T cell receptor beta chains follows, all from one sample in a study of Graves' ophthalmopathy and Graves' hyperthyroidism. A single record per CDR3 protein comes from TCRdb applying MiXCR to the multiplex PCR reads. The sample yields under 250,000 distinct CDR3 sequences, under 30% seen once. Material for sequencing was peripheral blood. These receptors were obtained from a man aged 45-60 years with Graves' ophthalmopathy. Each CDR3 is given with its conserved first and last residue. Each record gives: J gene, D gene, V gene, clone size, CDR3 DNA, CDR3 protein. A D gene is named only where the DNA matches it firmly. A clone size is listed for some rows: how often the clone was seen (once, few, many), or a class if it is expanded.

j_gene: TRBJ2-5
d_gene: -
v_gene: TRBV6-1
abundance: -
CDR3nt: TGTGCCAGCAGTGAGGGGATGGTGGGCCAAGAGACCCAGTACTTC
CDR3aa: CASSEGMVGQETQYF

j_gene: TRBJ1-5
d_gene: -
v_gene: TRBV7-2
abundance: many
CDR3nt: TGTGCCAGCAGCTTAAGGGATCAGCCCCAGCATTTT
CDR3aa: CASSLRDQPQHF

j_gene: TRBJ1-1
d_gene: -
v_gene: TRBV6-2/TRBV6-3
abundance: few
CDR3nt: TGTGCCAGCAGTTACTTCGGAGGCACTGAAGCTTTCTTT
CDR3aa: CASSYFGGTEAFF

j_gene: TRBJ2-7
d_gene: -
v_gene: TRBV25-1
abundance: -
CDR3nt: TGTGCCAGCAGTTCCCACATCGGGTCCTACGAGCAGTACTTC
CDR3aa: CASSSHIGSYEQYF

j_gene: TRBJ1-5
d_gene: -
v_gene: TRBV27
abundance: many
CDR3nt: TGTGCCAGCAGTTTGTTCCAGGGAAATCAGCCCCAGCATTTT
CDR3aa: CASSLFQGNQPQHF

j_gene: TRBJ2-2
d_gene: -
v_gene: TRBV6-2/TRBV6-3
abundance: many
CDR3nt: TGTGCCAGCAGTCTCATGAACACCGGGGAGCTGTTTTTT
CDR3aa: CASSLMNTGELFF

j_gene: TRBJ2-2
d_gene: TRBD2
v_gene: TRBV2
abundance: many
CDR3nt: TGTGCCAGCAGAACTAGCGCCCGGACCGGGGAGCTGTTTTTT
CDR3aa: CASRTSARTGELFF

j_gene: TRBJ2-7
d_gene: -
v_gene: TRBV12-3/TRBV12-4
abundance: many
CDR3nt: TGTGCTTCGCAAGCGGATCCGCGTAACGAGCAGTACTTC
CDR3aa: CASQADPRNEQYF

j_gene: TRBJ2-2
d_gene: TRBD2
v_gene: TRBV29-1
abundance: many
CDR3nt: TGCAGCGTTGAAGATGGGCAGCCGGGACTAGCCTCCGGGGAGCTGTTTTTT
CDR3aa: CSVEDGQPGLASGELFF

j_gene: TRBJ2-5
d_gene: TRBD2
v_gene: TRBV7-8
abundance: many
CDR3nt: TGTGCCAGCAGCATTCTAGCGGGAGGCGAGACCCAGTACTTC
CDR3aa: CASSILAGGETQYF

j_gene: TRBJ2-7
d_gene: -
v_gene: TRBV15
abundance: once
CDR3nt: TGTGCCACCAGCAGAGTCAGTGGGAGAGAGAGCGAGCAGTACTTC
CDR3aa: CATSRVSGRESEQYF

j_gene: TRBJ2-7
d_gene: -
v_gene: TRBV7-3
abundance: many
CDR3nt: TGTGCCAGCAGCCCCGCTCCGGGGGAGCAGTACTTC
CDR3aa: CASSPAPGEQYF

j_gene: TRBJ2-7
d_gene: TRBD1
v_gene: TRBV30
abundance: many
CDR3nt: TGTGCCTGGAGTGGGACAGGCCTGGCCTACGAGCAGTACTTC
CDR3aa: CAWSGTGLAYEQYF

j_gene: TRBJ1-1
d_gene: TRBD1
v_gene: TRBV5-1
abundance: many
CDR3nt: TGCGCCAGCAGCCTAAAAACAGGGGCTACTGAAGCTTTCTTT
CDR3aa: CASSLKTGATEAFF

j_gene: TRBJ1-2
d_gene: TRBD1
v_gene: TRBV6-1
abundance: -
CDR3nt: TGTGCCAGCAGATCGGACAGGGACTCCGAAGGCTACACCTTC
CDR3aa: CASRSDRDSEGYTF

j_gene: TRBJ1-5
d_gene: -
v_gene: TRBV28
abundance: many
CDR3nt: TGTGCCAGCAGCAGCGCAGGGGACCATCAGCCCCAGCATTTT
CDR3aa: CASSSAGDHQPQHF

j_gene: TRBJ1-1
d_gene: -
v_gene: TRBV19
abundance: many
CDR3nt: TGTGCCAGTACGGCCGGTCGGGCGAACACTGAAGCTTTCTTT
CDR3aa: CASTAGRANTEAFF

j_gene: TRBJ2-3
d_gene: TRBD2
v_gene: TRBV6-6
abundance: many
CDR3nt: TGTGCCAGCAGTTATGAACTAGCGGTCACAGATACGCAGTATTTT
CDR3aa: CASSYELAVTDTQYF

j_gene: TRBJ2-2
d_gene: -
v_gene: TRBV6-1
abundance: many
CDR3nt: TGTGCCAGCGGACCAGGACGGAACACCGGGGAGCTGTTTTTT
CDR3aa: CASGPGRNTGELFF

j_gene: TRBJ2-7
d_gene: -
v_gene: TRBV12-3/TRBV12-4
abundance: -
CDR3nt: TGTGCCAGCAGTTTTCGTATCGGGAGACTCCCCTCCTTCTACGAGCAGTACTTC
CDR3aa: CASSFRIGRLPSFYEQYF

j_gene: TRBJ2-7
d_gene: TRBD1
v_gene: TRBV7-2
abundance: many
CDR3nt: TGTGCCAGCAGCTTAGTAGGGGGGGGGACAGGGGATTACGAGCAGTACTTC
CDR3aa: CASSLVGGGTGDYEQYF

j_gene: TRBJ1-6
d_gene: TRBD1
v_gene: TRBV12-3/TRBV12-4
abundance: -
CDR3nt: TGTGCCAGCAGGTCAACAGGGGGCCCTAATTCACCCCTCCACTTT
CDR3aa: CASRSTGGPNSPLHF

j_gene: TRBJ2-7
d_gene: -
v_gene: TRBV20-1
abundance: many
CDR3nt: TGCAGTGCTAGATATAGCTCCTACGAGCAGTACTTC
CDR3aa: CSARYSSYEQYF

j_gene: TRBJ1-5
d_gene: TRBD1
v_gene: TRBV6-2/TRBV6-3
abundance: many
CDR3nt: TGTGCCAGCAGTCGACAGGGACGCGATCAGCCCCAGCATTTT
CDR3aa: CASSRQGRDQPQHF

j_gene: TRBJ2-2
d_gene: -
v_gene: TRBV24-1
abundance: -
CDR3nt: TGTGCCACCAGTGACCAATATTCGACCACCGGGGAGCTGTTTTTT
CDR3aa: CATSDQYSTTGELFF

j_gene: TRBJ2-7
d_gene: TRBD2
v_gene: TRBV28
abundance: many
CDR3nt: TGTGCCAGCAGTGCACTAGCGGGATACGAGCAGTACTTC
CDR3aa: CASSALAGYEQYF

j_gene: TRBJ2-7
d_gene: TRBD2
v_gene: TRBV6-1
abundance: many
CDR3nt: TGTGCCAGCAGAGGTATAAAACTAGCGGGAGAACACGAGCAGTACTTC
CDR3aa: CASRGIKLAGEHEQYF

j_gene: TRBJ1-5
d_gene: TRBD1
v_gene: TRBV2
abundance: many
CDR3nt: TGTGCCAGCAGAGCCACAGGGGGTTGGGAACAGCCCCAGCATTTT
CDR3aa: CASRATGGWEQPQHF

j_gene: TRBJ2-7
d_gene: -
v_gene: TRBV6-2/TRBV6-3
abundance: many
CDR3nt: TGTGCCAGCAGTTACTCGGAGACAGGTCCCTACGAGCAGTACTTC
CDR3aa: CASSYSETGPYEQYF

j_gene: TRBJ2-2
d_gene: TRBD2
v_gene: TRBV4-2
abundance: many
CDR3nt: TGTGCCAGCAGCCCCTCTCTAGCGGGAGGGAACACCGGGGAGCTGTTTTTT
CDR3aa: CASSPSLAGGNTGELFF

j_gene: TRBJ2-5
d_gene: TRBD1
v_gene: TRBV5-1
abundance: many
CDR3nt: TGCGCCAGCAGCAGGGGACAGGGTTACAAAGAGACCCAGTACTTC
CDR3aa: CASSRGQGYKETQYF

j_gene: TRBJ2-7
d_gene: -
v_gene: TRBV30
abundance: many
CDR3nt: TGTGCCTGGAGTATCGGGGGTGGGTCCTACGAGCAGTACTTC
CDR3aa: CAWSIGGGSYEQYF

j_gene: TRBJ2-6
d_gene: -
v_gene: TRBV19
abundance: many
CDR3nt: TGTGCCAGTACCCCTGTCCGGGAGTCTGGGGCCAACGTCCTGACTTTC
CDR3aa: CASTPVRESGANVLTF

j_gene: TRBJ1-5
d_gene: -
v_gene: TRBV12-3/TRBV12-4
abundance: many
CDR3nt: TGTGCCAGCAGGGGGGTTCGAGATCAGCCCCAGCATTTT
CDR3aa: CASRGVRDQPQHF

j_gene: TRBJ1-1
d_gene: -
v_gene: TRBV2
abundance: many
CDR3nt: TGTGCCAGCAGTCGCCGGGTCCTAGAAGCTTTCTTT
CDR3aa: CASSRRVLEAFF

j_gene: TRBJ1-6
d_gene: -
v_gene: TRBV11-2
abundance: -
CDR3nt: TGTGCCAGCAGCTTAAAGGTCCACGATTCACCCCTCCACTTT
CDR3aa: CASSLKVHDSPLHF

j_gene: TRBJ2-3
d_gene: -
v_gene: TRBV6-2/TRBV6-3
abundance: many
CDR3nt: TGTGCCAGCAGTGATGGACAGTCCCTCCCCACAGATACGCAGTATTTT
CDR3aa: CASSDGQSLPTDTQYF

j_gene: TRBJ2-7
d_gene: TRBD2
v_gene: TRBV6-2/TRBV6-3
abundance: many
CDR3nt: TGTGCCAGCAGTTACGGGCGGAGACTAGCGGGATCCTACGAGCAGTACTTC
CDR3aa: CASSYGRRLAGSYEQYF

j_gene: TRBJ2-7
d_gene: TRBD2
v_gene: TRBV25-1
abundance: many
CDR3nt: TGTGCCAGCAGTGAAAACATACTAGCGGGAGGGTTGGTAAGCTCCTACGAGCAGTACTTC
CDR3aa: CASSENILAGGLVSSYEQYF

j_gene: TRBJ2-7
d_gene: -
v_gene: TRBV20-1
abundance: many
CDR3nt: TGCAGTGCTAGAGATGCGGACTCGTCCTACGAGCAGTACTTC
CDR3aa: CSARDADSSYEQYF

j_gene: TRBJ2-7
d_gene: -
v_gene: TRBV10-3
abundance: -
CDR3nt: TGTGCCATCAGCGACTCTGCCAAAGAGCAGTACTTC
CDR3aa: CAISDSAKEQYF